Described below is a single T cell receptor beta chain sequence and its context. The data were obtained in a study of shared clonotypes between healthy human individuals. The protocol was immunoSEQ multiplex PCR, while the TCRdb copy is restricted to in-frame clones and leaves out a portion. The top ten clones hold about 0.4% of a sample with 1,500,000 or so clones, 98% of them seen once. The V end lost 3 bases, the J end lost 0 bases, and 5 bases lay between the germline ends. CDR3 length: 13 residues. Germline assignment: CDR1 SEHNR and CDR2 FQNEAQ (reference sequence). Sequenced sample: naive CD4+ T cells sorted from blood. The subset: CD45RA+ positively selected. This TCR came from a man aged 30 to 45 in good health. This chain uses TRBV7-9 with TRBJ2-5; D is unresolved. This CDR3 is CASSFRYQETQYF. The CDR3 DNA reads TGTGCCAGCAGCTTTAGGTACCAAGAGACCCAGTACTTC.